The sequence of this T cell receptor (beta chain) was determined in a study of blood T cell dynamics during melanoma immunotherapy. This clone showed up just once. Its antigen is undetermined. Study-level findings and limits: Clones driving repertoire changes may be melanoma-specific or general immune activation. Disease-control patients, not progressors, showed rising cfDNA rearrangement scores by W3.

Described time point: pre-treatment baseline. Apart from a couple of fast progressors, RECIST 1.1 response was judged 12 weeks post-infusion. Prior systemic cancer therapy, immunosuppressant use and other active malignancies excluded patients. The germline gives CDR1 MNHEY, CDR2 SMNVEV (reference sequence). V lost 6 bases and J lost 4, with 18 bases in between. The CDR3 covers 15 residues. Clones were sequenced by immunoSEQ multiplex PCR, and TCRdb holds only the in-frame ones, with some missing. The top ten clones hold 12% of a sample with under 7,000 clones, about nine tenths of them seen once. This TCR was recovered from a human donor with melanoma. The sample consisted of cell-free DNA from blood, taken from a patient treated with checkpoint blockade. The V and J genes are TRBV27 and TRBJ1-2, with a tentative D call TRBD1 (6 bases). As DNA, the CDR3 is TGTGCCAGCAGGTACCCACGGGGGCAGACCTATGGCTACACCTTC. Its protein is CASRYPRGQTYGYTF.